The table lists the clone carrying this T cell receptor beta chain with a count of one. Recovery meant two consecutive negative NP/OP PCR tests, professional clearance, or resolved symptoms. This specimen belongs to a study of blood T cell repertoires in COVID-19. This CDR3 spans 14 amino acids. V was trimmed by 6 bases and J by 7 bases, leaving 16 bases between them. Germline V gene lookup returns CDR1 MRHNA and CDR2 SNTAGT. The table came from immunoSEQ multiplex PCR; TCRdb's copy has only in-frame clones and leaves some out. Of a few hundred thousand clones listed, roughly 85% are singletons. The specimen sequenced was PBMCs or T cells enriched from blood (not recorded which). This chain uses TRBV6-4 with TRBJ2-1; D perhaps matches TRBD2 (6 bases). The clonotype originates from a woman aged 40 to 50 who had recovered from COVID-19. This CDR3 is CASSPRDWGNEQFF. As DNA, the CDR3 is TGTGCCAGCAGCCCTCGGGACTGGGGGAATGAGCAGTTCTTC.